The 20 T cell receptor beta chains in this list originate from one sample, sequenced in a study of blood T cell repertoires in COVID-19. The table came from immunoSEQ multiplex PCR; TCRdb's copy has only in-frame clones and leaves some out. This sample carries tens of thousands of clones, 90% of them seen once, and the ten largest clones take over 1.5%. The sample taken for sequencing was peripheral blood. These receptors originate from a man aged 55 to 69 with acute or convalescent COVID-19.

The chain uses TRBV5-1 and TRBJ1-2; the D gene is possibly TRBD1 (5 bases). The V end lost 0 bases, the J end lost 7 bases, and 10 bases lay between the germline ends. The germline CDR1 and CDR2 sequences are SGHRS and YFSETQ. The CDR3 spans 13 residues. CDR3 sequence reads: CASSLGREGGYTF. The CDR3 DNA reads as TGCGCCAGCAGCTTGGGCAGGGAGGGTGGCTACACCTTC.

The rearrangement uses TRBV4-1 and TRBJ1-4; possible D gene TRBD1, 5 bases. V was shortened by 0 bases and J by 11 bases, with 13 bases between the two germline ends. CDR1 and CDR2 (germline): MGHRA, YSYEKL. The CDR3 contains 14 residues. CDR3: CASSQDTGGDKLFF. CDR3 bases: TGCGCCAGCAGCCAAGACACGGGGGGGGATAAACTGTTTTTT.

The chain is built from TRBV19 and TRBJ2-7, with 7 bases fitting TRBD2. CDR1 and CDR2 from the germline V gene are LNHDA and SQIVND (reference sequence). CDR3 length: 15 amino acids. V lost 5 bases to trimming and J lost 2 bases; unmatched junction nucleotides: 9. The CDR3 region is CASSSGVSGAYEQYF. In DNA form, the CDR3 reads TGTGCCAGTAGTTCGGGGGTGAGCGGGGCCTACGAGCAGTACTTC.

This clone has just a few counts. This chain connects TRBV6-2 or TRBV6-3 to TRBJ2-3; TRBD2 matches 9 bases. V lost 5 bases to trimming and J lost 3 bases; unmatched junction nucleotides: 9. Germline lookup yields CDR1 MNHEY and CDR2 SVGEGT. The CDR3 spans 16 residues. Here the CDR3 reads CASSGLASGRTDTQYF. The CDR3 nucleotides read TGTGCCAGCAGTGGACTAGCGAGTGGTCGAACAGATACGCAGTATTTT.

This chain connects TRBV3-1 (or the pseudogene TRBV3-2) to TRBJ2-7; D gene unclear. CDR3 length: 13 residues. CDR1 is LGHDT and CDR2 is YNNKEL in the germline V gene (reference sequence). Trimming removed 1 base at V and 6 bases at J, with 10 bases between. CDR3 nucleotide sequence: TGTGCCAGCAGCCAAGCCGTCTCCCTCGAGCAGTACTTC. Amino acid sequence: CASSQAVSLEQYF.

The chain joins TRBV4-3 to TRBJ2-7; 13 bases fit TRBD2. V trimming: 0 bases; J trimming: 4 bases; junction bases outside the gene matches: 6. CDR1 and CDR2 (germline): LGHNA, YSLEER. This CDR3 has 17 residues. In DNA, the CDR3 is TGCGCCAGCAGCCAAGAGACGACTAGCGGGAGGCTATACGAGCAGTACTTC. As protein: CASSQETTSGRLYEQYF.

In its sample, this clone was seen once. The rearrangement joins TRBV21-1 to TRBJ2-7; the table names TRBD2, a call not compared with the DNA. TRBV21-1 is labeled a pseudogene. This CDR3 spans 15 amino acids. The CDR3 DNA reads TGTGCCAGCAGCAAAGAAAGGGGACTAGCGAGGGAGCAGTACTTC. This gives the protein CASSKERGLAREQYF.

The rearrangement links TRBV4-2 to TRBJ2-1; TRBD2 aligns across 12 bases. The CDR3 runs 14 residues. The V segment lost 3 bases and the J segment 8 bases; nucleotides outside the gene matches: 2. Germline values: CDR1 LGHNA, CDR2 YNFKEQ. The CDR3 region has the DNA TGTGCCAGCAGCCACAGACTAGCGGGGGATGAGCAGTTCTTC. Translating it yields CASSHRLAGDEQFF.

V and J are TRBV5-1 and TRBJ2-1; 7 bases agree with TRBD1. The CDR3 consists of 16 residues. In germline, CDR1 is SGHRS, CDR2 YFSETQ. Trimming at V came to 1 base and at J to 2 bases, leaving 6 bases not matched to a gene. The CDR3 sequence: CASSLTRQGTYNEQFF. The CDR3 coding sequence is TGCGCCAGCAGCTTGACACGACAGGGCACCTACAATGAGCAGTTCTTC.

J is TRBJ1-2 and V is TRBV3-1 (or the pseudogene TRBV3-2); 8 positions match TRBD1. With 3 bases clipped from V and 6 bases from J, the junction kept 9 bases outside the gene matches. The CDR3 covers 15 residues. CDR1 LGHDT and CDR2 YNNKEL come from the germline V gene (reference sequence). The CDR3 spells CASSHPRTGRDGYTF. In nucleotides, the CDR3 is TGTGCCAGCAGCCACCCCAGGACAGGGCGGGATGGCTACACCTTC.

The chain employs TRBV28 and TRBJ2-5; 7 bases align to TRBD2. The CDR3 has 15 amino acids. Trimming at V came to 3 bases and at J to 3 bases, leaving 7 bases not matched to a gene. The germline gives CDR1 MDHEN, CDR2 SYDVKM. DNA for the CDR3: TGTGCCAGCAGTTTCACCGGGACTATGAAAGAGACCCAGTACTTC. Amino acids: CASSFTGTMKETQYF.

V is TRBV7-2 and J is TRBJ1-4, with a possible D match to TRBD1 (5 bases). CDR3 size: 14 residues. The V end lost 3 bases, the J end lost 6 bases, and 11 bases lay between the germline ends. The germline V gene encodes CDR1 SGHTA and CDR2 FQGNSA. The CDR3 nucleotides read TGTGCCAGCAGCTTTGGACACGAGGATGAAAAACTGTTTTTT. This translates into CASSFGHEDEKLFF.

V usage is TRBV19 and J usage is TRBJ2-3; tentative D call: TRBD2 (5 bases). From germline, CDR1 is LNHDA and CDR2 SQIVND (reference sequence). The V end was cut by 3 bases, the J end by 7 bases, with 20 bases between. The CDR3 runs 16 residues. The CDR3 nucleotides read TGTGCCAGTAGTATCGCGAGCACAAACGGGGATTATACGCAGTATTTT. The encoded protein is CASSIASTNGDYTQYF.

The chain uses TRBV9 and TRBJ1-6; TRBD1 matches 7 bases. The CDR3 length is 16 residues. Unmatched junction bases numbered 3, after V lost 3 bases and J lost 0 bases. The germline gives CDR1 SGDLS, CDR2 YYNGEE. The CDR3 nucleotides are TGTGCCAGCAGCGAGGGGGCTAGCTCCTATAATTCACCCCTCCACTTT. This encodes CASSEGASSYNSPLHF.

This CDR3 is CASSLSARAEAFF. The CDR3, as DNA: TGTGCCAGCAGTTTATCGGCGCGGGCTGAAGCTTTCTTT. V gene TRBV28 combines with J gene TRBJ1-1, with no clear D. With 1 base removed from V and 6 bases from J, the gap between germline ends came to 9 bases. Per germline, CDR1 MDHEN and CDR2 SYDVKM. The CDR3 covers 13 residues.

This clone was counted a single time. The chain links TRBV4-3 to TRBJ2-5, with 13 nucleotides matching TRBD2. V lost 5 bases, J lost 4 bases, and 4 bases stayed unmatched. The germline V gene has CDR1 LGHNA and CDR2 YSLEER. This CDR3 region has 15 residues. The CDR3 loop is CASSWGLAGTETQYF. The CDR3 DNA reads TGCGCCAGCAGCTGGGGACTAGCGGGAACAGAGACCCAGTACTTC.

This sequence joins TRBV19 and TRBJ1-5; TRBD1 is a possible D gene (6 bases). The CDR3 runs 14 residues. V was clipped by 8 bases and J by 3 bases, with 14 bases between them. Per the germline V gene, CDR1 is LNHDA and CDR2 is SQIVND (reference sequence). CDR3 DNA: TGTGCCAGTGGGGGCGGGGGGCCCAATCAGCCCCAGCATTTT. The encoded protein is CASGGGGPNQPQHF.

CDR3 bases: TGTGCCAGCAGTTATAGAGCGGGAGAAAACATTCAGTACTTC. This codes for CASSYRAGENIQYF. This sequence joins TRBV27 and TRBJ2-4; 8 nucleotides line up with TRBD2. Germline CDR1 MNHEY, CDR2 SMNVEV (reference sequence). The CDR3 length is 14 residues. Trimming took 4 bases from V and 5 from J; bases not matched to a gene: 4.

This chain links TRBV5-4 with TRBJ2-1; 7 nucleotides agree with TRBD2. This CDR3 has 12 amino acids. The germline gives CDR1 SGHNT, CDR2 YYREEE (reference sequence). J was trimmed by 9 bases and V by 3 bases; bases with no gene match: 3. CDR3 bases: TGTGCCAGCAGCTCACTAGCGACTGAGCAGTTCTTC. Protein product: CASSSLATEQFF.

V gene TRBV24-1 combines with J gene TRBJ2-3; 9 bases fit TRBD2. Germline V gene lookup returns CDR1 KGHDR and CDR2 SFDVKD. The CDR3 spans 15 residues. V lost 3 bases, J lost 6 bases, and 6 bases stayed unmatched. CDR3 amino acids: CATSDLAGLEDTQYF. DNA for the CDR3: TGTGCCACCAGTGATCTAGCGGGATTGGAGGATACGCAGTATTTT.